This T cell receptor beta chain comes out of a study of T-cell memory formation after mild COVID-19. The CDR3 extends over 13 amino acids. The V and J ends lost 5 bases and 6 bases respectively, with 11 bases between them. Germline CDR1 and CDR2: MNHNY and SVGAGI (reference sequence). TCR alpha and TCR beta cDNA libraries carrying sample barcodes and UMIs were produced by 5'RACE using constant-segment primers. TCRdb re-analysed the 5' RACE reads in MiXCR, keeping a single row per CDR3 protein. The table has around 390,000 distinct CDR3 sequences, about 16% seen once. J is TRBJ1-5 and V is TRBV6-6, with a weak D call TRBD1 (6 bases). The receptor was derived from a man aged 18 to 30 who had mild COVID-19 (a few samples of this study predate the infection). Cell type and time point are not known. The sample was PBMCs or a T cell subset sorted from them (not recorded which). CDR3 sequence reads: CASSTGSVQPQHF. CDR3 DNA sequence: TGTGCCAGCAGTACAGGGTCGGTTCAGCCCCAGCATTTT.